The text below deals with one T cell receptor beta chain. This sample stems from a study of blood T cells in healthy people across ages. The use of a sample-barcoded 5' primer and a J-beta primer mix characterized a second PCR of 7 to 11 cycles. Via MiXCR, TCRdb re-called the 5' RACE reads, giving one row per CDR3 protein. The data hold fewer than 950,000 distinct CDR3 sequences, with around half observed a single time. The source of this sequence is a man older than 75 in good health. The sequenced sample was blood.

CDR3 sequence (DNA): TGTGCCAGCAGCCTCCGCCGACCGGCGGGAGTTTGGGGAGAGACCCGGTACTTC. Translated, it gives CASSLRRPAGVWGETRYF. The chain is built from TRBV12-3 or TRBV12-4 and TRBJ2-7, with 7 bases identical to TRBD2. The ends lost 6 bases at V and 12 bases at J; junction bases unmatched: 29. The CDR3 runs 18 residues.